The present TCR beta chain was sequenced within a study of OX40 agonist ivuxolimab in advanced cancers. Study-level information: It was ivuxolimab, an agonistic anti-OX40 (CD134) antibody, that patients were treated with. Study results and limitations: Among the lowest levels of clonal expansion were found in partial responders at 0.1-3.0 mg/kg.

Worth noting for this clone: The antigen remains unidentified.

V gave up 3 bases and J gave up 2 bases, with 7 bases separating them. CDR1 is SGHNT and CDR2 is YYREEE in the germline V gene (reference sequence). The CDR3 runs to 13 residues. Some clones are missing from TCRdb's copy, which holds only in-frame ones; the method was immunoSEQ multiplex PCR. In the table there are more than 12,000 clones, about 83% of which are singletons. With baseline, cycle 4 day 1, and cycle 7 day 1 as timepoints, blood was sampled. The input for sequencing was CD4+ or CD8+ T cells sorted from blood, taken in a trial of the OX40 agonist ivuxolimab. The J gene is TRBJ2-3, the V gene TRBV5-4; D remains unclear. The receptor comes from an adult with an advanced solid tumor such as melanoma, head and neck, liver or kidney cancer. CDR3 region: CASSWDPTDTQYF. In DNA, the CDR3 is TGTGCCAGCAGCTGGGATCCCACAGATACGCAGTATTTT.